This entry lists 15 T cell receptor beta chains sequenced from one sample in a study of cytomegalovirus exposure and HLA in healthy donors. Researchers ran the PCR with 60 Vbeta and 13 Jbeta primers. Sequencing used immunoSEQ multiplex PCR; TCRdb keeps in-frame clones, though not all of them. The table lists about 120,000 clones, around 78% of them singletons. Material for sequencing was PBMCs. All receptors come from a woman in her 30s in good health and CMV-seropositive.

The chain employs TRBV5-1 and TRBJ1-1, with D unresolved. CDR3 length: 13 amino acids. The ends were cut back, 2 bases at V and 3 bases at J, with 8 bases in the middle. Germline V CDR1 and CDR2: SGHRS, YFSETQ. The CDR3 nucleotides are TGCGCCAGCAGCTTTCTCCTCCACACTGAAGCTTTCTTT. Its translation: CASSFLLHTEAFF.

The V gene is TRBV30, the J gene TRBJ1-5, with 9 bases matching TRBD1. V lost 1 base, J lost 6 bases, and 10 bases stayed unmatched. The CDR3 length is 16 residues. The germline gives CDR1 GTSNPN, CDR2 SVGIG (reference sequence). The DNA of the CDR3 is TGTGCCTGGAGTGAGTTCGGACAGGGGTTCAGTCAGCCCCAGCATTTT. Translating it yields CAWSEFGQGFSQPQHF. The entire variable domain, with the rest obtained from reference TRBV30 and TRBJ1-5, is as follows: SQTIHQWPATLVQPVGSPLSLECTVEGTSNPNLYWYRQAAGRGLQLLFYSVGIGQISSEVPQNLSASRPQDRQFILSSKKLLLSDSGFYLCAWSEFGQGFSQPQHFGDGTRLSIL.

This chain joins TRBV6-1 and TRBJ2-5; TRBD2 aligns across 7 bases. The DNA end is a closer match to TRBJ2-7, so the J assignment may be wrong. The CDR3 runs 11 residues. Germline V gives CDR1 MNHNS, CDR2 SASEGT. The CDR3 protein is CAVGGDYEQYF. The CDR3 DNA follows: TGTGCCGTGGGGGGGGACTACGAGCAGTACTTC.

The chain has TRBV23-1 and TRBJ1-1, with no clear D. TRBV23-1 belongs to the ORF category, with a function that is uncertain. Trimming took 6 bases from V and 6 from J, leaving 14 bases between them. The length of the CDR3 is 13 residues. CDR3 sequence reads: CASSPIWRAEAFF. The CDR3 DNA is TGCGCCAGCAGCCCTATCTGGAGGGCTGAAGCTTTCTTT.

This chain joins TRBV4-3 and TRBJ2-1; tentative D call: TRBD2 (5 bases). The CDR3 runs to 17 residues. V was shortened by 0 bases and J by 5 bases, with 17 bases between the two germline ends. CDR1 and CDR2 from the germline V gene are LGHNA and YSLEER. The CDR3 is CASSQDLRGPTNNEQFF. Written as DNA, the CDR3 is TGCGCCAGCAGCCAAGATCTGAGAGGGCCGACTAACAATGAGCAGTTCTTC.

V gene TRBV5-6 combines with J gene TRBJ1-6, with TRBD1 matching 8 bases. Looked up from germline, CDR1 is SGHDT and CDR2 is YYEEEE. V lost 5 bases, J lost 6 bases, and 7 bases stayed unmatched. The CDR3 contains 15 residues. The CDR3 DNA reads as TGTGCCAGCAGATCAGGACAGGGACGTAATTCACCCCTCCACTTT. Protein sequence: CASRSGQGRNSPLHF. The complete variable domain, with remaining parts taken from reference TRBV5-6 and TRBJ1-6, reads DAGVTQSPTHLIKTRGQQVTLRCSPKSGHDTVSWYQQALGQGPQFIFQYYEEEERQRGNFPDRFSGHQFPNYSSELNVNALLLGDSALYLCASRSGQGRNSPLHFGNGTRLTVT.

The chain combines TRBV2 with TRBJ2-2; TRBD2 is a possible D gene (6 bases). The ends were cut back, 5 bases at V and 1 base at J, with 11 bases in the middle. This CDR3 spans 15 amino acids. CDR1 SNHLY and CDR2 FYNNEI come from the germline V gene. DNA of the CDR3: TGTGCCAGCAGTTGGGTGGGGGGGAACACCGGGGAGCTGTTTTTT. Encoded protein: CASSWVGGNTGELFF.

This rearrangement joins TRBV14 to TRBJ1-2, with TRBD1 identical over 7 bases. V shed 5 bases and J 6 bases; nucleotides not matched to a gene: 6. The germline gives CDR1 SGHDN, CDR2 FVKESK. CDR3 length: 13 amino acids. The CDR3 spells CASSKNRGNGYTF. The DNA for the CDR3 is TGTGCCAGCAGCAAGAACAGGGGTAATGGCTACACCTTC. The full variable domain, its missing parts supplied by reference TRBV14 and TRBJ1-2, is EAGVTQFPSHSVIEKGQTVTLRCDPISGHDNLYWYRRVMGKEIKFLLHFVKESKQDESGMPNNRFLAERTGGTYSTLKVQPAELEDSGVYFCASSKNRGNGYTFGSGTRLTVV.

The chain couples TRBV29-1 to TRBJ2-5, with 7 positions matching TRBD2. Germline V gene sequence: CDR1 SQVTM, CDR2 ANQGSEA. The junction had 7 bases not matched to a gene; V was cut back by 1 base and J by 5 bases. The CDR3 loop spans 14 amino acids. The CDR3 DNA reads TGCAGCGTTGAAGGGGGGGGGAGCGTCGAGACCCAGTACTTC. Translated, it gives CSVEGGGSVETQYF. Using reference TRBV29-1 and TRBJ2-5 for the parts outside the CDR3, the full variable domain is SAVISQKPSRDICQRGTSLTIQCQVDSQVTMMFWYRQQPGQSLTLIATANQGSEATYESGFVIDKFPISRPNLTFSTLTVSNMSPEDSSIYLCSVEGGGSVETQYFGPGTRLLVL.

J is TRBJ2-3 and V is TRBV2, with 8 bases that match TRBD1. CDR3 length: 14 amino acids. The junction had 7 bases not matched to a gene; V was cut back by 6 bases and J by 5 bases. From germline, CDR1 is SNHLY and CDR2 FYNNEI. CDR3 sequence (DNA): TGTGCCAGCAGAGACAGGGGATGGGAAGATACGCAGTATTTT. Protein sequence: CASRDRGWEDTQYF.

The chain is built from TRBV25-1 and TRBJ2-2; 9 bases are shared with TRBD2. The germline V gene has CDR1 MGHDK and CDR2 SYGVNS. V was clipped by 3 bases and J by 1 base; unmatched bases: 3. The CDR3 extends over 16 amino acids. Here the CDR3 reads CASSEIAGVNTGELFF. In DNA form, the CDR3 reads TGTGCCAGCAGTGAGATAGCGGGGGTGAACACCGGGGAGCTGTTTTTT. The complete variable domain, with remaining parts taken from reference TRBV25-1 and TRBJ2-2, reads EADIYQTPRYLVIGTGKKITLECSQTMGHDKMYWYQQDPGMELHLIHYSYGVNSTEKGDLSSESTVSRIRTEHFPLTLESARPSHTSQYLCASSEIAGVNTGELFFGEGSRLTVL.

The genes are TRBV28 and TRBJ2-1; TRBD2 matches 7 bases. The V and J ends lost 7 bases and 1 base, in that order; junction bases with no gene match: 7. The length of the CDR3 is 15 residues. Per germline, CDR1 MDHEN and CDR2 SYDVKM. CDR3 residues: CASTRGGVSYNEQFF. CDR3 bases: TGTGCCAGCACACGTGGGGGGGTTTCCTACAATGAGCAGTTCTTC. The entire variable domain, with the rest obtained from reference TRBV28 and TRBJ2-1, is as follows: DVKVTQSSRYLVKRTGEKVFLECVQDMDHENMFWYRQDPGLGLRLIYFSYDVKMKEKGDIPEGYSVSREKKERFSLILESASTNQTSMYLCASTRGGVSYNEQFFGPGTRLTVL.

This chain uses TRBV9 with TRBJ2-1, with D possibly TRBD1 on 5 matching bases. Germline values: CDR1 SGDLS, CDR2 YYNGEE. Trimming removed 4 bases from V and 3 bases from J, with 14 bases in between. The CDR3 contains 15 residues. The CDR3 nucleotides read TGTGCCAGCAGCCCCCACCAAAGGGGCTACAATGAGCAGTTCTTC. Translated: CASSPHQRGYNEQFF.

A few counts support this clone. The chain uses TRBV9 and TRBJ1-2; perhaps TRBD1 as D (6 bases). Deletions cut 0 bases from V and 8 bases from J, with 8 bases between. Germline CDR1 reads SGDLS; CDR2 reads YYNGEE. The CDR3 extends over 12 amino acids. The CDR3 sequence is CASSVGGGGYTF. The CDR3 coding sequence is TGTGCCAGCAGCGTAGGGGGGGGCGGCTACACCTTC.

The chain couples TRBV28 to TRBJ1-4; the D gene is possibly TRBD1 (5 bases). CDR3 length: 16 residues. V was cut by 4 bases and J by 2 bases, with 14 bases left in between. Germline CDR1 and CDR2: MDHEN and SYDVKM. The CDR3 bases are TGTGCCAGCAGTTCCCCCCGGGGGGTGACTAATGAAAAACTGTTTTTT. The encoded protein is CASSSPRGVTNEKLFF.